This TCR beta chain emerged from a study of PD-L1 blockade in urothelial cancer. Study results and limitations: Clonality of blood TCR below the median before treatment predicted better survival.

This CDR3 has 16 residues. V dropped 10 bases and J dropped 8 bases, with 29 bases sitting between them. Per the germline V gene, CDR1 is SGHTA and CDR2 is FQGNSA. Some clones are missing from TCRdb's copy, which holds only in-frame ones; the method was immunoSEQ multiplex PCR. The sample has 65,000 to 80,000 clones, 84% seen once. A remark on this clone: Its antigen remains unknown.

The origin of this receptor is a man between 70 and 80 years old with urothelial cancer. This sequence joins TRBV7-2 and TRBJ1-2; D is unresolved. The material was PBMCs, obtained around atezolizumab (anti-PD-L1) treatment. Written as DNA, the CDR3 is TGTGCCAAAACGATGGGCCGCCAGGCCCCCTTGGGCGGCTACACCTTC. It specifies CAKTMGRQAPLGGYTF.